The 19 T cell receptor beta chains below come from one sample, sequenced in a study of early T cells in non-severe SARS-CoV-2 infection. TCRdb itself ran the 5' RACE reads through MiXCR, one entry per CDR3 protein. Of tens of thousands of distinct CDR3 sequences in the sample, over 9% were seen once. Sequencing input: whole blood. Receptors were obtained from an adult who was a healthcare worker with PCR-confirmed SARS-CoV-2 infection or an uninfected control (not recorded which).

In its sample, this clonotype was seen a few times. V is TRBV10-2 and J is TRBJ2-2, with D perhaps matching TRBD1 (5 bases). Trimming pared 6 bases from V and 0 bases from J, leaving 8 bases between. The CDR3 is 14 residues long. Germline CDR1 WSHSY, CDR2 SAAADI. CDR3 amino acids: CASRDSANTGELFF. CDR3 nucleotides: TGCGCCAGCAGAGACAGCGCGAACACCGGGGAGCTGTTTTTT.

The J gene is TRBJ2-7, the V gene TRBV2, with 7 bases matching TRBD1. Germline trimming cut 5 bases from V and 5 bases from J; bases unmatched to any gene: 3. The CDR3 contains 12 residues. The germline gives CDR1 SNHLY, CDR2 FYNNEI. CDR3 sequence: CASSLDRNEQYF. The CDR3 coding sequence is TGTGCCAGCAGTCTGGACAGGAACGAGCAGTACTTC.

The table lists this clonotype with many counts. The V gene is TRBV10-2, the J gene TRBJ1-3; D unclear. The CDR3 contains 13 residues. With 2 bases removed from V and 1 base from J, the gap between germline ends came to 3 bases. Germline values: CDR1 WSHSY, CDR2 SAAADI. CDR3 amino acids: CASSEGSGNTIYF. The CDR3 nucleotides are TGCGCCAGCAGTGAGGGATCTGGAAACACCATATATTTT.

This clonotype appeared many times. For the CDR3, the DNA is TGCAGTGCTCGCCGGGCTGATACGCAGTATTTT. Residues: CSARRADTQYF. The chain has TRBV20-1 and TRBJ2-3; D not resolved. CDR3 length equals 11 residues. The V end lost 5 bases, the J end lost 6 bases, and 9 bases lay between the germline ends. The germline CDR1 and CDR2 sequences are DFQATT and SNEGSKA (reference sequence).

This clonotype was picked up a small number of times. The chain uses TRBV18 and TRBJ1-2; D unclear. The CDR3 is 13 amino acids. CDR1 is KGHSH and CDR2 is LQKENI in the germline V gene. V was shortened by 2 bases and J by 6 bases, with 10 bases between the two germline ends. CDR3 loop: CASSPGQTHGYTF. CDR3 DNA: TGTGCCAGCTCACCAGGCCAGACCCATGGCTACACCTTC.

J is TRBJ2-7 and V is TRBV5-1, with 7 nucleotides matching TRBD1. The CDR3 covers 14 residues. J was trimmed by 2 bases and V by 2 bases; bases with no gene match: 4. CDR1 is SGHRS, CDR2 YFSETQ, per germline. CDR3 region: CASSFPGQTYEQYF. The CDR3 nucleotides read TGCGCCAGCAGCTTCCCGGGACAGACCTACGAGCAGTACTTC. Together with reference TRBV5-1 and TRBJ2-7, the CDR3 gives the full variable domain: KAGVTQTPRYLIKTRGQQVTLSCSPISGHRSVSWYQQTPGQGLQFLFEYFSETQRNKGNFPGRFSGRQFSNSRSEMNVSTLELGDSALYLCASSFPGQTYEQYFGPGTRLTVT.

This clonotype has at least ten counts. The V gene is TRBV11-2, the J gene TRBJ2-7; 11 bases line up with TRBD2. There are 16 residues in the CDR3. The V gene's germline CDR1 is SGHAT and CDR2 FQNNGV. J was trimmed by 2 bases and V by 2 bases; bases with no gene match: 5. CDR3 coding DNA: TGTGCCAGCAGCTTACGTAATAGCGGGGGGGCCTACGAGCAGTACTTC. Translated: CASSLRNSGGAYEQYF. The variable domain in full, with the rest retrieved from reference TRBV11-2 and TRBJ2-7, is EAGVAQSPRYKIIEKRQSVAFWCNPISGHATLYWYQQILGQGPKLLIQFQNNGVVDDSQLPKDRFSAERLKGVDSTLKIQPAKLEDSAVYLCASSLRNSGGAYEQYFGPGTRLTVT.

This clonotype was seen many times. The chain joins TRBV20-1 to TRBJ2-5, with D unresolved. CDR3 length: 16 amino acids. Looked up from germline, CDR1 is DFQATT and CDR2 is SNEGSKA (reference sequence). Between the trimmed V and J ends, which lost 0 bases and 1 base, there was a span of 15 bases. CDR3 sequence: CSARDLVAALQETQYF. CDR3 bases: TGCAGTGCTAGAGATCTAGTGGCTGCACTCCAAGAGACCCAGTACTTC.

This clonotype was detected many times. This sequence joins TRBV20-1 and TRBJ2-1, with no clear D. V lost 4 bases and J 7 bases, leaving 17 bases between the germline ends. The CDR3 spans 14 residues. Germline V gives CDR1 DFQATT, CDR2 SNEGSKA (reference sequence). The CDR3 region is CSANELGSRNEQFF. The CDR3 DNA follows: TGCAGTGCTAATGAGTTGGGGTCTAGGAATGAGCAGTTCTTC.

This clonotype was seen at least ten times. The gene calls are TRBV11-2 and TRBJ2-3; 8 nucleotides line up with TRBD2. In germline, CDR1 is SGHAT, CDR2 FQNNGV. CDR3 length: 15 residues. The trim removed 5 bases at V and 7 bases at J, leaving 11 bases unmatched. The CDR3 region has the DNA TGTGCCAGCAGCCCCCTGGTAGCGGGGAATCATACGCAGTATTTT. Amino acids: CASSPLVAGNHTQYF.

This CDR3 is CASSGARTYNSPLHF. CDR3 DNA: TGTGCCAGCAGCGGGGCGAGAACCTATAATTCACCCCTCCACTTT. The rearrangement joins TRBV5-5 to TRBJ1-6, with a tentative D call TRBD1 (5 bases). This CDR3 region has 15 residues. Trimming cost V 4 bases and J 2 bases, with 10 bases left between them. Germline V CDR1 and CDR2: SGHKS, YYEKEE (reference sequence).

The chain has TRBV29-1 and TRBJ1-2, with D tentatively TRBD1 (6 bases). The CDR3 spans 11 residues. In germline, CDR1 is SQVTM, CDR2 ANQGSEA. V was trimmed by 7 bases and J by 6 bases, leaving 12 bases between them. The CDR3, as DNA: TGCAGCGGGCAAAGACAGGATGGCTACACCTTC. Translating it yields CSGQRQDGYTF.

The chain combines TRBV2 with TRBJ1-6; tentatively, D is TRBD1 (6 bases). Germline lookup yields CDR1 SNHLY and CDR2 FYNNEI. Deletions cut 8 bases from V and 7 bases from J, with 6 bases between. The length of the CDR3 is 11 residues. CDR3: CASGQNSPLHF. CDR3 coding DNA: TGTGCCAGCGGACAGAATTCACCCCTCCACTTT.

This clonotype was picked up many times. The chain couples TRBV5-4 to TRBJ2-3; D gene ambiguous. Per germline, CDR1 SGHNT and CDR2 YYREEE (reference sequence). Between the trimmed V and J ends, which lost 4 bases and 4 bases, there was a span of 13 bases. The CDR3 has 14 amino acids. The CDR3 here is CASSRTAAADTQYF. For the CDR3, the DNA is TGTGCCAGCAGCCGAACCGCGGCTGCAGATACGCAGTATTTT.

This clonotype showed up many times. The rearrangement links TRBV14 to TRBJ2-1; a weak D match, TRBD2 (5 bases). Germline assignment: CDR1 SGHDN and CDR2 FVKESK. The V end lost 0 bases, the J end lost 10 bases, and 13 bases lay between the germline ends. The CDR3 covers 14 residues. CDR3 DNA sequence: TGTGCCAGCAGCCAAGAGGTCCGACGCGGGGAGCAGTTCTTC. It is translated as CASSQEVRRGEQFF. Filled out from reference TRBV14 and TRBJ2-1, the complete variable domain reads EAGVTQFPSHSVIEKGQTVTLRCDPISGHDNLYWYRRVMGKEIKFLLHFVKESKQDESGMPNNRFLAERTGGTYSTLKVQPAELEDSGVYFCASSQEVRRGEQFFGPGTRLTVL.

In this sample, this clonotype turned up many times. The chain recombines TRBV2 with TRBJ2-3; D remains unclear. Germline V gene sequence: CDR1 SNHLY, CDR2 FYNNEI. The CDR3 contains 12 residues. Trimming shortened V by 7 bases and J by 2 bases, and 7 bases separated the two germline ends. CDR3 nucleotide sequence: TGTGCCAGCACGGCAGCCACAGATACGCAGTATTTT. It specifies CASTAATDTQYF.

This clonotype was detected only a few times. This rearrangement joins TRBV11-2 to TRBJ1-6, with TRBD1 as a possible D gene (6 bases). The CDR3 is 19 residues long. Looked up from germline, CDR1 is SGHAT and CDR2 is FQNNGV. V gave up 0 bases and J gave up 3 bases, with 18 bases separating them. CDR3 loop: CASSLDLKGTRGYNSPLHF. The CDR3 bases are TGTGCCAGCAGCTTAGATCTGAAGGGGACACGGGGCTATAATTCACCCCTCCACTTT.

This clonotype was seen more than once but under ten times. The chain is built from TRBV20-1 and TRBJ1-5; 9 bases agree with TRBD1. Germline CDR1 DFQATT, CDR2 SNEGSKA (reference sequence). The CDR3 length is 12 residues. Losses at the gene ends were 3 bases for V and 7 bases for J; bases not matched to a gene: 1. CDR3 nucleotides: TGCAGTGCTAGGGACAGGGGACAGCCCCAGCATTTT. This encodes CSARDRGQPQHF.

This rearrangement joins TRBV29-1 to TRBJ2-7; TRBD1 or TRBD2 may be the D gene (6 bases each). Germline V CDR1 and CDR2: SQVTM, ANQGSEA. Trimming shortened V by 6 bases and J by 7 bases, and 16 bases separated the two germline ends. The CDR3 sequence is 12 residues long. The CDR3 sequence is CSVRGPFNEQYF. CDR3 nucleotide sequence: TGCAGCGTCCGGGGGCCGTTTAATGAGCAGTACTTC.